This TCR beta chain was captured in a study of blood T cell repertoires in COVID-19. The overall study: Sites across the United States, Italy and Spain contributed samples from acute and convalescent COVID-19.

Notes on this clone: The same CDR3 can be traced to other DNA sequences in this sample.

Participants spanned ages about 18 to 90 years and resided in roughly 22 US areas. Study processing details: The assay estimated nucleated cells by amplifying reference gene primers. Only in-frame clones appear in the TCRdb table, and some are missing; sequencing was by immunoSEQ multiplex PCR. The V and J calls and clone size are taken from that table; D and trimming were inferred from the DNA. The repertoire holds under 500,000 clones, with 87% as singletons. Trimming stripped 2 bases from V and 0 bases from J, with 8 bases between. This CDR3 region has 15 residues. Germline values: CDR1 SGDLS, CDR2 YYNGEE.

The receptor comes from a woman younger than 35 with acute COVID-19. The sequenced material came from PBMCs or T cells enriched from blood (not recorded which). The chain combines TRBV9 with TRBJ2-2; perhaps TRBD2 as D (5 bases). CDR3 bases: TGTGCCAGCAGCGTCAGCGGAACGAACACCGGGGAGCTGTTTTTT. Encoded protein: CASSVSGTNTGELFF.